Listed here are 2 T cell receptor beta chains from one sample, sequenced in a study of T cells in Graves' hyperthyroidism and ophthalmopathy. The TCR beta CDR3 regions underwent amplification using RNA transcripts as the source. The study used the HTBI primer set for a first-round RT-PCR of the TCR CDR3. Using its own MiXCR run on the multiplex PCR reads, TCRdb lists one record per CDR3 protein. This table holds around 690,000 distinct CDR3 sequences, approximately 15% found once. Sequenced input: blood. These receptors came from a man in his fifties or sixties with Graves' hyperthyroidism.

The chain joins TRBV10-1 to TRBJ1-5; D remains ambiguous. Germline-derived CDR1 and CDR2 are WNHNN and SYGVQD (reference sequence). CDR3 size: 15 residues. V lost 9 bases, J lost 2 bases, and 17 bases lay in between. CDR3 sequence reads: CARENGLWGNQPQHF. CDR3 nucleotide sequence: TGCGCCAGGGAGAACGGGCTGTGGGGCAATCAGCCCCAGCATTTT.

This clonotype has more than one count but fewer than ten. This chain joins TRBV6-1 and TRBJ2-2, with 12 nucleotides matching TRBD2. V gave up 7 bases and J gave up 6 bases; unmatched junction bases: 6. Germline CDR1 and CDR2: MNHNS and SASEGT. This CDR3 is built from 15 residues. CDR3 DNA: TGTGCCAGCAAAACGGGACTAGCGGGTGCCGGGGAGCTGTTTTTT. This encodes CASKTGLAGAGELFF.